These T cell receptor beta chains were read from a single sample in a study of blood T cell repertoires in COVID-19. The repertoire was sequenced with immunoSEQ multiplex PCR; TCRdb's copy has only in-frame clones and lacks some. Of about 180,000 clones listed, around 85% were seen once; the top ten hold about 8.6%. The sample comprised peripheral blood. These receptors were taken from a man aged 45 to 65 with active or convalescent COVID-19. The CDR3 runs from the conserved cysteine through the conserved F or W. D genes are given only for firm matches. Where a row states a size, it is once, few, many or the class of an expanded clone; other rows omit it.

v_call: TRBV6-5
clone_size: NA
j_call: TRBJ2-3
d_call: TRBD1
cdr3_nt: TGTGCCAGCAGGCCGACAGGGGGTGGCACAGATACGCAGTATTTT
cdr3_aa: CASRPTGGGTDTQYF

v_call: TRBV7-9
clone_size: NA
j_call: TRBJ2-1
d_call: TRBD2
cdr3_nt: TGTGCCAGCAGCTTAGAGAGCGGGAGGGCGTTAGAGTTCTTC
cdr3_aa: CASSLESGRALEFF

v_call: TRBV5-3
clone_size: few
j_call: TRBJ1-5
d_call: NA
cdr3_nt: TGTGCCAGAAGCTCCACCGGGAGGGTGGTCTGGTCCAATCAGCCCCAGCATTTT
cdr3_aa: CARSSTGRVVWSNQPQHF

v_call: TRBV6-1
clone_size: NA
j_call: TRBJ2-2
d_call: TRBD2
cdr3_nt: TGTGCCAGCAGGGAAGACAGGGGAGGACTAGCGGGAGGGCGTACCGGGGAGCTGTTTTTT
cdr3_aa: CASREDRGGLAGGRTGELFF

v_call: TRBV4-1
clone_size: NA
j_call: TRBJ1-5
d_call: NA
cdr3_nt: TGCGCCAGCAGCCAGGGCTTGCGTAGTCAGCCCCAGCATTTT
cdr3_aa: CASSQGLRSQPQHF

v_call: TRBV12-3/TRBV12-4
clone_size: NA
j_call: TRBJ1-2
d_call: NA
cdr3_nt: TGTGCCAGCAGTTTAGGGGAGGACTATGGCTACACCTTC
cdr3_aa: CASSLGEDYGYTF

v_call: TRBV19
clone_size: NA
j_call: TRBJ2-7
d_call: NA
cdr3_nt: TGTGCCAGTAGTATAGATCGGGAATACGAGCAGTACTTC
cdr3_aa: CASSIDREYEQYF

v_call: TRBV7-6
clone_size: NA
j_call: TRBJ2-5
d_call: NA
cdr3_nt: TGTGCCAGCAGCTCACAAGAGACCCAGTACTTC
cdr3_aa: CASSSQETQYF

v_call: TRBV9
clone_size: NA
j_call: TRBJ2-5
d_call: TRBD2
cdr3_nt: TGTGCCAGCAGCGTAGGATCAGCGGGGGGTTACCAAGAGACCCAGTACTTC
cdr3_aa: CASSVGSAGGYQETQYF

v_call: TRBV7-9
clone_size: NA
j_call: TRBJ1-2
d_call: NA
cdr3_nt: TGTGCCAGCAGCTTAGGGACTCTAGAATCCTATGGCTACACCTTC
cdr3_aa: CASSLGTLESYGYTF

v_call: TRBV19
clone_size: NA
j_call: TRBJ1-1
d_call: TRBD1
cdr3_nt: TGTGCCGGGGACAACAGGGGATCGGGCACTGAAGCTTTCTTT
cdr3_aa: CAGDNRGSGTEAFF

v_call: TRBV4-3
clone_size: NA
j_call: TRBJ1-4
d_call: TRBD1
cdr3_nt: TGCGCCAGCAGCCAAGAACCGGGACAGTATGAAAAACTGTTTTTT
cdr3_aa: CASSQEPGQYEKLFF

v_call: TRBV25-1
clone_size: NA
j_call: TRBJ1-4
d_call: NA
cdr3_nt: TGTGCCAGCAGTGGGAGGGGCCGGAATGAAAAACTGTTTTTT
cdr3_aa: CASSGRGRNEKLFF

v_call: TRBV10-2
clone_size: NA
j_call: TRBJ2-7
d_call: NA
cdr3_nt: TGCGCCAGCAGTGAGTCCTGGCTCCAGGATCTTTACGAGCAGTACTTC
cdr3_aa: CASSESWLQDLYEQYF

v_call: TRBV18
clone_size: NA
j_call: TRBJ2-6
d_call: TRBD1
cdr3_nt: TGTGCCAGCTCACCCCCAAATAGGGACAGGGGGCGTCGGGAGGACTCTGGGGCCAACGTCCTGACTTTC
cdr3_aa: CASSPPNRDRGRREDSGANVLTF

v_call: TRBV30
clone_size: NA
j_call: TRBJ1-5
d_call: NA
cdr3_nt: TGTGCCTGGAGCGTCGGGGGGCAGTCTCAGCCCCAGCATTTT
cdr3_aa: CAWSVGGQSQPQHF

v_call: TRBV6-6
clone_size: NA
j_call: TRBJ2-2
d_call: NA
cdr3_nt: TGTGCCAGCAGTTACTCGATTGGGGCTGGGGAGCTGTTTTTT
cdr3_aa: CASSYSIGAGELFF

v_call: TRBV9
clone_size: NA
j_call: TRBJ1-1
d_call: NA
cdr3_nt: TGTGCCAGCAGCCCGAGGGCGGTCAACACTGAAGCTTTCTTT
cdr3_aa: CASSPRAVNTEAFF

v_call: TRBV18
clone_size: NA
j_call: TRBJ1-2
d_call: TRBD1
cdr3_nt: TGTGCCAGCTCACCATTAACAGGGGACTATGGCTACACCTTC
cdr3_aa: CASSPLTGDYGYTF

v_call: TRBV7-2
clone_size: NA
j_call: TRBJ2-7
d_call: NA
cdr3_nt: TGTGCCAGCAGCCCCCGCGGCCGACAGTTCTCCTACGAGCAGTACTTC
cdr3_aa: CASSPRGRQFSYEQYF